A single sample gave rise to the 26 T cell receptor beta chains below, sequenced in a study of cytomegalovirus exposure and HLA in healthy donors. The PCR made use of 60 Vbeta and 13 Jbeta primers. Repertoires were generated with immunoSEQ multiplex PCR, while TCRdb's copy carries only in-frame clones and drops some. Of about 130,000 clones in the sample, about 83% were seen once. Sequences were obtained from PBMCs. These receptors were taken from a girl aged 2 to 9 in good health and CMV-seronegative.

The DNA of the CDR3 is TGTGCCAGCAGGGCCGGGACAGGGAGGAATCAGCCCCAGCATTTT. Protein product: CASRAGTGRNQPQHF. The chain is built from TRBV2 and TRBJ1-5; 9 bases align to TRBD1. Germline CDR1 and CDR2: SNHLY and FYNNEI. V trimming: 6 bases; J trimming: 4 bases; junction bases outside the gene matches: 7. The CDR3 has 15 amino acids.

In DNA, the CDR3 is TGTGCCAGCAGCTTAGTGGGCGAGACCCAGTACTTC. Translated, it gives CASSLVGETQYF. V is TRBV11-3 and J is TRBJ2-5; D remains unclear. CDR3 length equals 12 residues. Germline-derived CDR1 and CDR2 are SGHNT and YENEEA. V lost 1 base and J 5 bases, leaving 5 bases between the germline ends. Full variable domain (remainder filled in from reference TRBV11-3 and TRBJ2-5): EAGVVQSPRYKIIEKKQPVAFWCNPISGHNTLYWYLQNLGQGPELLIRYENEEAVDDSQLPKDRFSAERLKGVDSTLKIQPAELGDSAVYLCASSLVGETQYFGPGTRLLVL.

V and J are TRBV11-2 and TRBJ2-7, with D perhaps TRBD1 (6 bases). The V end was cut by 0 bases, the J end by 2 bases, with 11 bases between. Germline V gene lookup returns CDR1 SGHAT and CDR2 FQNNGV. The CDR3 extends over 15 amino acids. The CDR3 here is CASSLEQGKTYEQYF. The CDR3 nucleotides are TGTGCCAGCAGCTTAGAACAGGGAAAAACCTACGAGCAGTACTTC.

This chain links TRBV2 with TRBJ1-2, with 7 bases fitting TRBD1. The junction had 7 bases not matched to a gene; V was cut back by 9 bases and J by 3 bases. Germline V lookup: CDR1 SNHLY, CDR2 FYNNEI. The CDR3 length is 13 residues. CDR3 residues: CAREPGTDYGYTF. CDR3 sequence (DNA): TGTGCCAGAGAACCCGGGACAGACTATGGCTACACCTTC.

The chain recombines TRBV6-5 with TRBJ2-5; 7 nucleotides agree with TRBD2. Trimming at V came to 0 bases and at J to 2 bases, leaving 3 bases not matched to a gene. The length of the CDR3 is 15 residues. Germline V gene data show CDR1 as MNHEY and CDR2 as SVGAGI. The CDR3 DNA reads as TGTGCCAGCAGTTACTCGCTAGCGGAGCAAGAGACCCAGTACTTC. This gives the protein CASSYSLAEQETQYF.

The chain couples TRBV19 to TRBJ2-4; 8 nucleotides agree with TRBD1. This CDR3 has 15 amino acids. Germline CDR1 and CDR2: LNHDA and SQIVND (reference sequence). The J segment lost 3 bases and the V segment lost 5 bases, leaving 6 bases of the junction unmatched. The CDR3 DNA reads TGTGCCAGTAGTTCCGGACAGGGCGACAAAAACATTCAGTACTTC. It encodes CASSSGQGDKNIQYF.

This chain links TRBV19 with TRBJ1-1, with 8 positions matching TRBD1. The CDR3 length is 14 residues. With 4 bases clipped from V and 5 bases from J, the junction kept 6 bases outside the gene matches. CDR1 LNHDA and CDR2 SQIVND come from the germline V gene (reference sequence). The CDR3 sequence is CASSKTGDGTEAFF. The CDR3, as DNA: TGTGCCAGTAGTAAGACAGGGGATGGGACTGAAGCTTTCTTT.

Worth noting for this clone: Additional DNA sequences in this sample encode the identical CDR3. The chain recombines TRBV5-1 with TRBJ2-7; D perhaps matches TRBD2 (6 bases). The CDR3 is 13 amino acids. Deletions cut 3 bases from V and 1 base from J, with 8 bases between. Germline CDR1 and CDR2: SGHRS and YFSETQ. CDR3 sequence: CASSSAGSYEQYF. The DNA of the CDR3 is TGCGCCAGCAGCTCGGCGGGGTCCTACGAGCAGTACTTC.

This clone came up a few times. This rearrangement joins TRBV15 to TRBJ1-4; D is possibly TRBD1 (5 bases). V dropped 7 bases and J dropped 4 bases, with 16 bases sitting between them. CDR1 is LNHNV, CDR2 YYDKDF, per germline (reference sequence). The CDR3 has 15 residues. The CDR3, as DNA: TGTGCCACCAATCCGGTGGGGGGTTATAATGAAAAACTGTTTTTT. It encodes CATNPVGGYNEKLFF.

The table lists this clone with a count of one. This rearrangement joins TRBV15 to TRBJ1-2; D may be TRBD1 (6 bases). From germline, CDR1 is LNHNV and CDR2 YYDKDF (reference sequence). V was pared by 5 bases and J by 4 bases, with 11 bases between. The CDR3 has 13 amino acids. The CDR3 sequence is CATSEQGAYGYTF. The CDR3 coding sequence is TGTGCCACCAGCGAACAGGGAGCCTATGGCTACACCTTC.

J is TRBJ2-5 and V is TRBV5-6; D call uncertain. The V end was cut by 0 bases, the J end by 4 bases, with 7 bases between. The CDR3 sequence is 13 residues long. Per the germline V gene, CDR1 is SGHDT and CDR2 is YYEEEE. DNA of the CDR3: TGTGCCAGCAGCTTGGATTTTAGAGAGACCCAGTACTTC. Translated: CASSLDFRETQYF.

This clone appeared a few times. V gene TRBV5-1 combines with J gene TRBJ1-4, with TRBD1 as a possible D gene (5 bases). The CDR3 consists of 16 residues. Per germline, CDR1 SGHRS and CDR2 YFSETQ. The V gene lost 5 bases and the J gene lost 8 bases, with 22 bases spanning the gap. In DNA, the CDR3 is TGCGCCAGCAGTTTACAGGTCGTAAAATCTCCGGAAAAACTGTTTTTT. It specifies CASSLQVVKSPEKLFF.

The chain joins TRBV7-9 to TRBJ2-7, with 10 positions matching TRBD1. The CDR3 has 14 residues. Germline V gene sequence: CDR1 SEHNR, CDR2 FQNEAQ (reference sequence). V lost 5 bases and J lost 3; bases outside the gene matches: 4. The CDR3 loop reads CASSPRTGGYEQYF. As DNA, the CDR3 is TGTGCCAGCAGCCCCCGGACAGGGGGCTACGAGCAGTACTTC. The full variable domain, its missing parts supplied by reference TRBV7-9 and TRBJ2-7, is DTGVSQNPRHKITKRGQNVTFRCDPISEHNRLYWYRQTLGQGPEFLTYFQNEAQLEKSRLLSDRFSAERPKGSFSTLEIQRTEQGDSAMYLCASSPRTGGYEQYFGPGTRLTVT.

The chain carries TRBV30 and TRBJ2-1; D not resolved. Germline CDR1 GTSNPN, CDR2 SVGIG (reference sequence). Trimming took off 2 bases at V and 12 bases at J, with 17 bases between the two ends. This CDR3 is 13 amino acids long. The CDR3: CAWSRGTIIWQFF. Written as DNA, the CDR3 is TGTGCCTGGAGTAGAGGTACCATTATTTGGCAGTTCTTC.

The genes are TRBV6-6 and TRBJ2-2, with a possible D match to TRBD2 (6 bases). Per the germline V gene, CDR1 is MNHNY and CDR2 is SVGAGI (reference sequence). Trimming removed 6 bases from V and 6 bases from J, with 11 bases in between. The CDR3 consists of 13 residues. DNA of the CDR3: TGTGCCAGCAGGGAGGGAGAAGCCGGGGAGCTGTTTTTT. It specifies CASREGEAGELFF.

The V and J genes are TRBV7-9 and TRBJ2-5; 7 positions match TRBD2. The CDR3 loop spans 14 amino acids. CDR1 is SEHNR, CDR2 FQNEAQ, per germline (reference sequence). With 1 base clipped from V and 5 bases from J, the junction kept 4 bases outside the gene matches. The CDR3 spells CASSLGGGRETQYF. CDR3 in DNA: TGTGCCAGCAGCTTAGGGGGGGGTCGGGAGACCCAGTACTTC.

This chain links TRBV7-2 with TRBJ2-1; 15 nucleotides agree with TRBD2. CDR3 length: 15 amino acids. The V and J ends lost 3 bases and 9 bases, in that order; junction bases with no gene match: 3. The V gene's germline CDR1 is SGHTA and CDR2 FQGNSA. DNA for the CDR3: TGTGCCAGCAGCTTTGGGACTAGCGGGGGGAGTGAGCAGTTCTTC. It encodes CASSFGTSGGSEQFF. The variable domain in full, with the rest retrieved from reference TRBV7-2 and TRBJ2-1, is GAGVSQSPSNKVTEKGKDVELRCDPISGHTALYWYRQSLGQGLEFLIYFQGNSAPDKSGLPSDRFSAERTGGSVSTLTIQRTQQEDSAVYLCASSFGTSGGSEQFFGPGTRLTVL.

Here the CDR3 reads CASRVSGSAYNEQFF. CDR3 sequence (DNA): TGTGCCAGTAGGGTTAGCGGGAGCGCTTACAATGAGCAGTTCTTC. The chain uses TRBV19 and TRBJ2-1; 9 bases line up with TRBD2. Germline loops: CDR1 LNHDA, CDR2 SQIVND (reference sequence). The CDR3 runs to 15 residues. V was clipped by 6 bases and J by 4 bases; unmatched bases: 7.

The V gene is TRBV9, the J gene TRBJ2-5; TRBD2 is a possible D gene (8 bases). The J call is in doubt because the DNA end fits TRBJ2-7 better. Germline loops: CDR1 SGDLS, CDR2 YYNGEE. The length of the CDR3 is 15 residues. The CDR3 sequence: CASSVSGGGMYEQYF. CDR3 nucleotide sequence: TGTGCCAGCAGCGTATCGGGAGGGGGCATGTACGAGCAGTACTTC.

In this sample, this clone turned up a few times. The CDR3 coding sequence is TGTGCCAGCAGCCCGGGACTAAGCACAGATACGCAGTATTTT. Translation gives CASSPGLSTDTQYF. This chain joins TRBV14 and TRBJ2-3, with 7 nucleotides matching TRBD2. The V segment lost 4 bases and the J segment 0 bases; nucleotides outside the gene matches: 1. The CDR3 runs 14 residues. CDR1 is SGHDN, CDR2 FVKESK, per germline.

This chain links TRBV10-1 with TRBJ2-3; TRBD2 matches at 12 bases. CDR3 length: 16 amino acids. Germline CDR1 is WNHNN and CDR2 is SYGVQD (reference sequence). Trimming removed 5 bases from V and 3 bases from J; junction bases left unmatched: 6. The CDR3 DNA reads TGCGCCAGCAGTCTCTCTCTAGCGGGAGGGACAGATACGCAGTATTTT. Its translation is CASSLSLAGGTDTQYF.

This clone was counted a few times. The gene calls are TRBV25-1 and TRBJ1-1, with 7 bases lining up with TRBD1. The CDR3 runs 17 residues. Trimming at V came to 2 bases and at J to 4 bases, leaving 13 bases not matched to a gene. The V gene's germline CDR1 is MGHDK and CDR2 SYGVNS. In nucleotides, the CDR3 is TGTGCCAGCAGTGAAGGAGAGGGGGCCCCGCGAGGCACTGAAGCTTTCTTT. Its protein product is CASSEGEGAPRGTEAFF.

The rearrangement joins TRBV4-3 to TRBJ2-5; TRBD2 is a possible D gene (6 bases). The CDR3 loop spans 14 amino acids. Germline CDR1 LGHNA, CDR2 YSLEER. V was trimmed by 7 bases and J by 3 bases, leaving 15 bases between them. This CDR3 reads CASTPLAGEETQYF. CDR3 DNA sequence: TGCGCCAGCACCCCACTAGCAGGTGAAGAGACCCAGTACTTC.

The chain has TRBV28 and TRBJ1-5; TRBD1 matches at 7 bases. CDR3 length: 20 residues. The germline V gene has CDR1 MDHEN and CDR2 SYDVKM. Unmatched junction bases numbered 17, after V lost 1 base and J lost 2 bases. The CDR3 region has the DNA TGTGCCAGCAGTTTATTAAGGGGTAGGGGGCAGAGGAGTGGCAATCAGCCCCAGCATTTT. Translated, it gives CASSLLRGRGQRSGNQPQHF.

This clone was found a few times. This CDR3 is CASSLQGYTEAFF. For the CDR3, the DNA is TGTGCCAGCAGTTTACAGGGTTACACTGAAGCTTTCTTT. The rearrangement uses TRBV6-5 and TRBJ1-1; D possibly corresponds to TRBD1 (6 bases). Trimming pared 4 bases from V and 3 bases from J, leaving 9 bases between. This CDR3 contains 13 residues. Germline CDR1 is MNHEY and CDR2 is SVGAGI.

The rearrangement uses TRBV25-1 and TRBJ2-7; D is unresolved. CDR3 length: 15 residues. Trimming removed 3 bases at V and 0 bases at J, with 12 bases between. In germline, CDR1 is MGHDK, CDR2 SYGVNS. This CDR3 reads CASSDQTPSSYEQYF. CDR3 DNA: TGTGCCAGCAGTGACCAGACACCGAGCTCCTACGAGCAGTACTTC.